These T cell receptor beta chains were read from a single sample in a study of cytomegalovirus exposure and HLA in healthy donors. Sequenced by immunoSEQ multiplex PCR; TCRdb stores in-frame clones only, minus some. The sample lists more than 110,000 clones, roughly three quarters occurring once. The sequencing input was PBMCs. All receptors derive from a man aged 18 to 35 in good health and CMV-seronegative. Each CDR3 is given with its conserved first and last residue. D genes are given only for firm matches. Not every row has a clone size; where given, it reads once, few, many or a size class.

TRBJ1-3 . . TRBV28 TGTGCCAGCAGTTCATACAGGGAAACCTCTGGAAACACCATATATTTT CASSSYRETSGNTIYF
TRBJ1-2 . few TRBV18 TGTGCCAGCTCACCCTGGGGGGACGGCTACACCTTC CASSPWGDGYTF
TRBJ2-7 TRBD2 . TRBV27 TGTGCCAGCAGTTTATCGAGGGGAGGGAGGACCTACGAGCAGTACTTC CASSLSRGGRTYEQYF
TRBJ2-1 . once TRBV7-8 TGTGCCAGCAGCTTTTTTGGCAACCCTCTGGCGCAGTTCTTC CASSFFGNPLAQFF
TRBJ2-7 TRBD1 . TRBV6-1 TGTGCCAGCAGTGAGTGGACAGGGGACGAGCAGTACTTC CASSEWTGDEQYF
TRBJ1-1 TRBD1 . TRBV11-2 TGTGCCAGCAGCGCTAGACCGGGACAGGTCACTTGGAACACTGAAGCTTTCTTT CASSARPGQVTWNTEAFF
TRBJ2-7 . . TRBV29-1 TGCAGCGTACTAGGGGCGGGGACTGACTACGAGCAGTACTTC CSVLGAGTDYEQYF
TRBJ2-7 . . TRBV6-5 TGTGCCACTACCCTGGCGGGACTCGGAAACTACGAGCAGTACTTC CATTLAGLGNYEQYF
TRBJ2-5 TRBD1 few TRBV2 TGTGCCAGCAGCCTTCGAGAGGGCAGGGGGCGGCAAGAGACCCAGTACTTC CASSLREGRGRQETQYF
TRBJ1-1 . few TRBV5-1 TGCGCCAGCAGCTTGGGCTTAGAAGACACTGAAGCTTTCTTT CASSLGLEDTEAFF
TRBJ1-4 . . TRBV2 TGTGCCAGCAGTGAAACAGGGAGAGGAACTAATGAAAAACTGTTTTTT CASSETGRGTNEKLFF
TRBJ1-2 TRBD1 few TRBV7-2 TGTGCCAGCAGCTCATACTTGACAGGGAAGTATGGCTACACCTTC CASSSYLTGKYGYTF
TRBJ1-2 TRBD1 . TRBV7-6 TGTGCCAGCAGCTTAGCGGACAGGACCTATGGCTACACCTTC CASSLADRTYGYTF
TRBJ2-3 TRBD2 . TRBV4-2 TGTGCCAGCAGCCAGCGGGGGGGAAGCACAGATACGCAGTATTTT CASSQRGGSTDTQYF
TRBJ1-1 . . TRBV19 TGTGCCAGTACTACGCACGAGGGCGACACTGAAGCTTTCTTT CASTTHEGDTEAFF
TRBJ2-7 . . TRBV7-2 TGTGCCAGCAGCCAAACTAGGTACGAGCAGTACTTC CASSQTRYEQYF
TRBJ2-1 TRBD2 . TRBV18 TGTGCCAGCTCACCGGAGGCGGGAGGCTCCTACAATGAGCAGTTCTTC CASSPEAGGSYNEQFF
TRBJ2-1 . . TRBV29-1 TGCAGCGTTGGTGAAGGGTCGGGTGGGGGGAGAAATGAGCAGTTCTTC CSVGEGSGGGRNEQFF
TRBJ2-1 . . TRBV2 TGTGCCAGCAGCTGGGACTGGCCGCAGTTCTTC CASSWDWPQFF
TRBJ2-1 TRBD2 . TRBV28 TGTGCCAGCAGTTTAGGGACTAGCTCCTACAATGAGCAGTTCTTC CASSLGTSSYNEQFF
TRBJ1-1 . . TRBV6-1 TGTGCCAGCAGTGAAACGGGTGTTGATGAAGCTTTCTTT CASSETGVDEAFF
TRBJ2-7 . . TRBV27 TGTGCCAGCTGGGCCCATGACTACGAGCAGTACTTC CASWAHDYEQYF
TRBJ1-5 . . TRBV6-1 TGTGCCAGCAAAAACCGGGGGGCCGACGGCCAGCCCCAGCATTTT CASKNRGADGQPQHF
TRBJ1-1 . . TRBV5-6 TGTGCCAGCAGCCAACTGGACAGAAAGAACACTGAAGCTTTCTTT CASSQLDRKNTEAFF
TRBJ2-1 TRBD2 . TRBV6-5 TGTGCCACCTGTCGAGCTAGCGGGAGTTACAATGAGCAGTTCTTC CATCRASGSYNEQFF
TRBJ1-5 TRBD1 . TRBV18 TGTGCCAGCTCGGAGGGACAGGGGTATCAGCCCCAGCATTTT CASSEGQGYQPQHF
TRBJ1-6 TRBD1 . TRBV5-1 TGCGCCAGCAGCCGGACAGGGGGCCTTGGCACCTATAATTCACCCCTCCACTTT CASSRTGGLGTYNSPLHF
TRBJ2-7 TRBD1 . TRBV9 TGTGCCAGCAGCCCCGGGACAGTTTACGAGCAGTACTTC CASSPGTVYEQYF
TRBJ1-6 TRBD1 once TRBV5-1 TGCGCCAGCAGATCCGGACAGGGGGACTTGAATTCACCCCTCCACTTT CASRSGQGDLNSPLHF
TRBJ1-1 . . TRBV5-8 TGTGCCAGCAGCGAATGGAGAGGGACTGAAGCTTTCTTT CASSEWRGTEAFF
TRBJ2-5 . . TRBV6-6 TGTGCCAGCAGTTACCCGCAGGGCGGTCAGGAGACCCAGTACTTC CASSYPQGGQETQYF
TRBJ1-1 . . TRBV2 TGTGCCAGCAGTGAGAGTAGTCTTACTAACACTGAAGCTTTCTTT CASSESSLTNTEAFF
TRBJ1-1 . . TRBV15 TGTGCCACCAGCCGGAGGTCAGGTAGCATGAACACTGAAGCTTTCTTT CATSRRSGSMNTEAFF
TRBJ1-1 TRBD1 . TRBV5-1 TGCGCCAGCGACTCTGAAACAGGGGGTGGCACTGAAGCTTTCTTT CASDSETGGGTEAFF
TRBJ1-1 . . TRBV6-5 TGTGCCAGCACCATTCAGGGAGGAGCTGAAGCTTTCTTT CASTIQGGAEAFF
TRBJ1-1 . once TRBV30 TGTGCCTCACACCCCAGGTGGGGGGTCGGAGCTTTCTTT CASHPRWGVGAFF
TRBJ1-2 . . TRBV7-9 TGTGCCAGCAGCATGTTACCGGGACACCCCGATCAAGACTATGGCTACACCTTC CASSMLPGHPDQDYGYTF
TRBJ1-2 . . TRBV10-3 TGTGCCATCAGTGAGGGCAGGGGAGCTAACTATGGCTACACCTTC CAISEGRGANYGYTF
TRBJ1-6 . . TRBV18 TGTGCCAGCTCACTCACAGGGAAGGATTCACCCCTCCACTTT CASSLTGKDSPLHF
TRBJ1-5 TRBD1 . TRBV7-9 TGTGCCAGCAGCCTCGGGACAGGGAAGGTAGGACAGCCCCAGCATTTT CASSLGTGKVGQPQHF
TRBJ2-1 . . TRBV27 TGTGCCAGCAGTAGCTGGTCCAATGAGCAGTTCTTC CASSSWSNEQFF
TRBJ2-1 . . TRBV9 TGTGCCAGCAGCGGTAGCCTTGCCGGGGGTTACAATGAGCAGTTCTTC CASSGSLAGGYNEQFF
TRBJ1-1 . . TRBV29-1 TGCAGCGTCAGGACAGAGAACACTGAAGCTTTCTTT CSVRTENTEAFF
TRBJ2-1 TRBD2 . TRBV5-1 TGCGCCAGCAGCCAGGGGGACTCACTAGCGGGAGTCACTTTCCTCTACAATGAGCAGTTCTTC CASSQGDSLAGVTFLYNEQFF
TRBJ2-5 TRBD2 . TRBV9 TGTGCCAGCAGCCGGGCGAGGGCGGGAGAAAGGGAGACCCAGTACTTC CASSRARAGERETQYF
TRBJ2-7 TRBD1 . TRBV28 TGTGCCAGCAGTGGCTTGACAGGGGGCTTCTTCCACGAGCAGTACTTC CASSGLTGGFFHEQYF
TRBJ1-1 . . TRBV7-3 TGTGCCAGCAAGCTTCAAGGTGGGGGGACCAAATTGATTAACACTGAAGCTTTCTTT CASKLQGGGTKLINTEAFF
TRBJ1-2 . . TRBV28 TGTGCCAGCAGTCAGGGTGGTAACTATGGCTACACCTTC CASSQGGNYGYTF
TRBJ2-1 . few TRBV5-4 TGTGCCAGCAGCTTGGGCGGGAAATCCTACAATGAGCAGTTCTTC CASSLGGKSYNEQFF
TRBJ2-7 TRBD2 . TRBV2 TGTGCCAGCAGCGTCGGGAGGGGGGCTAGCGGCCCCTACGAGCAGTACTTC CASSVGRGASGPYEQYF